The sequence of this TCR beta chain was determined in a study of early T cells in non-severe SARS-CoV-2 infection. One entry per CDR3 protein results from TCRdb running MiXCR on the 5' RACE reads. The sample carries approximately 71,000 distinct CDR3 sequences, roughly an eighth recorded once. Germline V gene sequence: CDR1 MNHEY, CDR2 SVGEGT. The CDR3 runs to 16 residues. Trimming took off 2 bases at V and 3 bases at J, with 16 bases between the two ends. The sequence came from an adult who was a healthcare worker with PCR-confirmed SARS-CoV-2 infection or an uninfected control (not recorded which). This rearrangement joins TRBV6-2 or TRBV6-3 to TRBJ1-1; D is undetermined. Sequenced sample: whole blood. CDR3 sequence: CASSYLWVQRHTEAFF. CDR3 bases: TGTGCCAGCAGTTACCTTTGGGTCCAGCGCCACACTGAAGCTTTCTTT.